This T cell receptor (beta chain) was captured by sequencing in a study of shared clonotypes between healthy human individuals. Trimming cost V 4 bases and J 4 bases; bases outside gene matches: 3. The CDR3 is made up of 13 amino acids. CDR1 KGHSH and CDR2 LQKENI come from the germline V gene. Clones were sequenced by immunoSEQ multiplex PCR, and TCRdb holds only the in-frame ones, with some missing. This sample carries around 550,000 clones, 95% to 97% of them seen once, and the ten largest clones take 0.055% to 0.075%. This clone was recorded only once. The chain uses TRBV18 and TRBJ1-2, with 7 bases lining up with TRBD1. The TCR was taken from a woman aged 25-40 years in good health. The sample consisted of naive CD4+ T cells sorted from blood. Subset specified: CD45RA+ positively selected. The CDR3 sequence is CASSRQGGYGYTF. CDR3 nucleotides: TGTGCCAGCTCACGCCAGGGGGGCTATGGCTACACCTTC.